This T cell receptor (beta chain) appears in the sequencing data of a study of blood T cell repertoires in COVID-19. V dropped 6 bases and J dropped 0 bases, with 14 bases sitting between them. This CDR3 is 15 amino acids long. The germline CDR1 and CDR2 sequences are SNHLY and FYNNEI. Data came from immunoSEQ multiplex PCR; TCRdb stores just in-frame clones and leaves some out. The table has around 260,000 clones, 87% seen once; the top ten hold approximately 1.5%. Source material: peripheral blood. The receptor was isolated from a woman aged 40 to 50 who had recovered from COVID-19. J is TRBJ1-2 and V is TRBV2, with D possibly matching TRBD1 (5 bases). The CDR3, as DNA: TGTGCCAGCAGACCCCCGGGGGGAGCTAACTATGGCTACACCTTC. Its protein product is CASRPPGGANYGYTF.